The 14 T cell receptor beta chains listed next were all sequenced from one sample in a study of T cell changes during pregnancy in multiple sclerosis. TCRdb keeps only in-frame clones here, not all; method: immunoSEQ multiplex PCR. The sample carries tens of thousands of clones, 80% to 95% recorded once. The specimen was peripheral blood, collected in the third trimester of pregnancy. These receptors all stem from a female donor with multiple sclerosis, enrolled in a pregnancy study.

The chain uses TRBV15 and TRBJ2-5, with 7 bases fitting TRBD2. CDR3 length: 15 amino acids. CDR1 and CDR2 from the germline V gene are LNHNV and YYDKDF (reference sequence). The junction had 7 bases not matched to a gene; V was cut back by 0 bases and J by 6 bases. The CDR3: CATSRDRGGSQTQYF. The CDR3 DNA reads TGTGCCACCAGCAGAGATAGGGGCGGGAGTCAGACCCAGTACTTC.

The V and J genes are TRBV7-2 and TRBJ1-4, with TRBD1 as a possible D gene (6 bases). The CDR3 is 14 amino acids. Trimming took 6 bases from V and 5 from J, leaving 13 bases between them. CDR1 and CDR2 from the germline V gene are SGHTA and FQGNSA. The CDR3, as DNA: TGTGCCAGCAGACCAGGGGCTCGGAATGAAAAACTGTTTTTT. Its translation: CASRPGARNEKLFF.

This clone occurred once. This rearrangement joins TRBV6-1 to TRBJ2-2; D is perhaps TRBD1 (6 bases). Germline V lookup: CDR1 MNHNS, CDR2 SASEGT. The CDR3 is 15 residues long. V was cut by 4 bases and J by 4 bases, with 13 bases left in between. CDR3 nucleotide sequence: TGTGCCAGCAGTGGGCAGGGGAAGGGCACCGGGGAGCTGTTTTTT. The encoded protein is CASSGQGKGTGELFF.

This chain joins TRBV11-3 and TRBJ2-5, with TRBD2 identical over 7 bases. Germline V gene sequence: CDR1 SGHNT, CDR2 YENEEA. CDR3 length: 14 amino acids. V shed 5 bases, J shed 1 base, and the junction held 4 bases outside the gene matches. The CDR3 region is CASSPTSSQETQYF. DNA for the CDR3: TGTGCCAGCAGCCCGACTAGCTCCCAAGAGACCCAGTACTTC.

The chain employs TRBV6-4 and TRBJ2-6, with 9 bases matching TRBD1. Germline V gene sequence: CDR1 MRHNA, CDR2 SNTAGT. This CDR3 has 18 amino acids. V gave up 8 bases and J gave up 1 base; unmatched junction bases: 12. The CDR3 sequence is CASGYSGQGVSGANVLTF. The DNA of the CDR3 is TGTGCCAGCGGGTACTCGGGACAGGGAGTATCTGGGGCCAACGTCCTGACTTTC.

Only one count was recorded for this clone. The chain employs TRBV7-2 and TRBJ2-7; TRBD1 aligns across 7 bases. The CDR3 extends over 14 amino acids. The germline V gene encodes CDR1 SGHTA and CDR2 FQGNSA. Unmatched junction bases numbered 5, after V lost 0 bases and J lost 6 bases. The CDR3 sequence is CASSLARGLSEQYF. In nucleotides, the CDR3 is TGTGCCAGCAGCTTAGCCAGGGGGTTATCCGAGCAGTACTTC.

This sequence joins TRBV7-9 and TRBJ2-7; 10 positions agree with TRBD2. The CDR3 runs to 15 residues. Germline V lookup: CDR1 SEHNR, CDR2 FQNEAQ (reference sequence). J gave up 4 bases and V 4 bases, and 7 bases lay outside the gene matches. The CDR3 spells CASSSSGRALYEQYF. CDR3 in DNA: TGTGCCAGCAGCTCCAGCGGGAGGGCCTTATACGAGCAGTACTTC.

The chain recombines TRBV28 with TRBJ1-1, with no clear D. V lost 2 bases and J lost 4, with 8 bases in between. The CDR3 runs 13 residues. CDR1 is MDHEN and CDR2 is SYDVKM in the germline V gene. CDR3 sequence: CASSLGGPTEAFF. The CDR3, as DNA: TGTGCCAGCAGTTTAGGAGGGCCCACTGAAGCTTTCTTT.

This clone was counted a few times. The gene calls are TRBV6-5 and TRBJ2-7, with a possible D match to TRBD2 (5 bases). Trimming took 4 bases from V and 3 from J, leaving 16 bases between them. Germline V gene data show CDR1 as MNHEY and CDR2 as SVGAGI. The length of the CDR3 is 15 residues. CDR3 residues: CASSLGDVRSYEQYF. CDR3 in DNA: TGTGCCAGCAGTTTGGGAGACGTTCGGAGCTACGAGCAGTACTTC.

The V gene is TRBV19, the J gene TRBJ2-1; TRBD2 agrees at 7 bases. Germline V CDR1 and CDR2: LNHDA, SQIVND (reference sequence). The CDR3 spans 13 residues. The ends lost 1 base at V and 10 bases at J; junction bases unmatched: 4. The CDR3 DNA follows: TGTGCCAGTAGTATAGGCAGCGGGACGGAGCAGTTCTTC. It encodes CASSIGSGTEQFF.

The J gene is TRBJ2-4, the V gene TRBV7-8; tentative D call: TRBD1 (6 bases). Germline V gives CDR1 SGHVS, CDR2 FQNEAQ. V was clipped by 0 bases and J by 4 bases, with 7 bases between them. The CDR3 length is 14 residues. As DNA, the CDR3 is TGTGCCAGCAGCTTAGCGAGGGGGAAAAACATTCAGTACTTC. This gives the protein CASSLARGKNIQYF. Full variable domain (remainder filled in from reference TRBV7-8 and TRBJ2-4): GAGVSQSPRYKVAKRGQDVALRCDPISGHVSLFWYQQALGQGPEFLTYFQNEAQLDKSGLPSDRFFAERPEGSVSTLKIQRTQQEDSAVYLCASSLARGKNIQYFGAGTRLSVL.

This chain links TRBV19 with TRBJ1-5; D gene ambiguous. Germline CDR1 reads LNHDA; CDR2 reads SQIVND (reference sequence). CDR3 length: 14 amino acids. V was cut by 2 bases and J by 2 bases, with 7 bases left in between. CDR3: CASSIRQGNQPQHF. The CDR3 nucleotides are TGTGCCAGTAGTATAAGGCAGGGCAATCAGCCCCAGCATTTT.

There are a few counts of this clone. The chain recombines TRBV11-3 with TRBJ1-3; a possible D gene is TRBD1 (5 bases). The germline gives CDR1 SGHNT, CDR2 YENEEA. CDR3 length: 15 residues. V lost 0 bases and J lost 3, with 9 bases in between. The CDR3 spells CASSLEGRGGNTIYF. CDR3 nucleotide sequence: TGTGCCAGCAGCTTAGAGGGGAGGGGTGGAAACACCATATATTTT.

The CDR3: CASSQDIIAGGRITGELFF. The DNA for the CDR3 is TGCGCCAGCAGCCAAGATATAATCGCGGGAGGGCGGATTACCGGGGAGCTGTTTTTT. The rearrangement joins TRBV4-3 to TRBJ2-2; TRBD2 matches at 9 bases. The germline V gene encodes CDR1 LGHNA and CDR2 YSLEER. V gave up 0 bases and J gave up 5 bases; unmatched junction bases: 13. The CDR3 extends over 19 amino acids.